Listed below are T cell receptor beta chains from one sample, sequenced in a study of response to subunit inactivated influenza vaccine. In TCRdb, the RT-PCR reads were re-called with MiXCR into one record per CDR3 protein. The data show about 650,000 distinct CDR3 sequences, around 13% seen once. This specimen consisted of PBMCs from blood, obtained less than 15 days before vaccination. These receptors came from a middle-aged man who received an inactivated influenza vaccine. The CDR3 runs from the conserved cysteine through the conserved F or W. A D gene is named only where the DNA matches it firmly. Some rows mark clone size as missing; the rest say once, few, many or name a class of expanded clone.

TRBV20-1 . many CSATSGTSSTDTQYF
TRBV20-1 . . CSVPRSTDTQYF
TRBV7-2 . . CASSLGGHNSNQPQHF
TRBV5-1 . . CASSATDGRNTIYF
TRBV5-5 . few CASSRNRGDGGYTF
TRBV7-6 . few CASSSHGRGTGELFF
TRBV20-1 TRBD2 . CSATTSGSSGANVLTF
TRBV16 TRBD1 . CAAGTGGSDTQYF
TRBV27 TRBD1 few CASRTITGVTGELFF
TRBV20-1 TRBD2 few CSARVTSGGVEQYF
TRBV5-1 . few CASRLDGFTEAFF
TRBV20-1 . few CSATFRTFSTDTQYF
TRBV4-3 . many CASSRTTDTSYNEQFF
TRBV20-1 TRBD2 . CSASHFGGGYNEQFF
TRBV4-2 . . CASSQDQSGPQYF
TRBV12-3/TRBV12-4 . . CASRQEGIQYF
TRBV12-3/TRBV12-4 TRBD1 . CASGGQGFGYTF
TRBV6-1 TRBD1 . CANSAAGGPDTQYF
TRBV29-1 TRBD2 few CSVAGGTYNEQFF
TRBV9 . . CASSVSPQGSSYEQYF
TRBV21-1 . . CASSKAASGTSYEQYF
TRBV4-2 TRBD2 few CASSHPGTSGRALVEQFF
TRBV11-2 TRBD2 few CASRRAGTSSYEQYF
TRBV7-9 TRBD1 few CASSPRDRRHNEQFF
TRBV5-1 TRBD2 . CASSFTGRDTDTQYF
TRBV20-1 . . CSAKDLDPVDEQYF
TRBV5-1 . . CASSLGERNEQFF
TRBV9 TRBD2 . CASSVAGTSTSGEQFF
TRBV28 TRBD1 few CASRAGTATDTQYF
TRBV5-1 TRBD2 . CASSLVAGDTGELFF
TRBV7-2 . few CASSLEGEAWETQYF
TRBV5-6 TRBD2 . CASSSTSGSETQYF